This TCR beta chain was documented in a study of T cell responses to AZD1222 COVID-19 vaccine. Generated by immunoSEQ multiplex PCR, the TCRdb table keeps only in-frame clones and is missing some. Seen here are around 120,000 clones, over 85% observed once, and the top ten hold about 4.1%. The CDR3 loop spans 14 amino acids. The germline V gene has CDR1 LNHDA and CDR2 SQIVND (reference sequence). After removal of 8 bases from V and 7 bases from J, the junction contained 12 bases not matched to a gene. Study-wide points: Among AZD1222 vaccinees, only six were seropositive at baseline. Donors, mostly white British, included more females; clonal diversity was possibly underestimated.

To note about this clone: Its antigen remains unidentified.

This sample comprised peripheral blood, obtained on day 0 of AZD1222 vaccination. The TCR originated in an adult in good health. V and J are TRBV19 and TRBJ2-7, with 9 bases matching TRBD1. The CDR3 DNA reads TGTGCCAGTGGGGAAACAGGGGGCGCAGCGGAGCAGTACTTC. Translated, it gives CASGETGGAAEQYF. Together with reference TRBV19 and TRBJ2-7, the CDR3 gives the full variable domain: DGGITQSPKYLFRKEGQNVTLSCEQNLNHDAMYWYRQDPGQGLRLIYYSQIVNDFQKGDIAEGYSVSREKKESFPLTVTSAQKNPTAFYLCASGETGGAAEQYFGPGTRLTVT.